The T cell receptor beta chain described here comes from a study of glioma-infiltrating T cells. A remark on this clonotype: What it recognizes is unknown.

Broader study findings: Tissue-blood divergence was below expectation in non-neoplastic patients, above in gliomas.

Amplification of TCR alpha and beta CDR3 regions from RNA used iRepertoire nested multiplex PCR. In TCRdb, the multiplex PCR reads were re-called with MiXCR into one record per CDR3 protein. The profile shows under 150,000 distinct CDR3 sequences, around a quarter of them singletons. The receptor's source is a human donor with low-grade glioma or glioblastoma, undergoing nonglioma brain surgery, or in good health (not recorded which). Sequenced material: glioma tissue, nonneoplastic brain tissue, or PBMCs (not recorded which).

The CDR3 DNA reads as TGCGCCAGCAGTGATACGGGTCTTACAGATACGCAGTATTTT. It specifies CASSDTGLTDTQYF. This chain connects TRBV10-1 to TRBJ2-3, with D unresolved. The germline V and J ends were trimmed by 3 bases and 3 bases, with 10 bases remaining between them. The CDR3 loop spans 14 amino acids. The V gene's germline CDR1 is WNHNN and CDR2 SYGVQD (reference sequence).